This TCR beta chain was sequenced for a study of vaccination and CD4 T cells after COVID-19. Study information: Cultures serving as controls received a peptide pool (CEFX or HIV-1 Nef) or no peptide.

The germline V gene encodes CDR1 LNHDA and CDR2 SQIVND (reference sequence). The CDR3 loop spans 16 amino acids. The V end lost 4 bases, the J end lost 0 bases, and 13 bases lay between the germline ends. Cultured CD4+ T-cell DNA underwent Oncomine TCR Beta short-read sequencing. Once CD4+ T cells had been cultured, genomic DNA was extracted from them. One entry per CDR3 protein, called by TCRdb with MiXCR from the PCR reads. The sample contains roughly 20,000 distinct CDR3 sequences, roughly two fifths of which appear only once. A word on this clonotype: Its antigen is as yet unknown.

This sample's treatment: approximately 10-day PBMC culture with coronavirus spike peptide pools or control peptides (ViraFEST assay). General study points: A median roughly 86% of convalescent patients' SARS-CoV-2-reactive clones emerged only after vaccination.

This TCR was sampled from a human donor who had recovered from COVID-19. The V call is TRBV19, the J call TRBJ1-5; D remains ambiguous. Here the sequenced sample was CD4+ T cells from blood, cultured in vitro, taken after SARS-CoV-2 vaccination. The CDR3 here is CASSTLRLLSNQPQHF. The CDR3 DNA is TGTGCCAGTAGTACTCTGAGGCTCCTTAGCAATCAGCCCCAGCATTTT. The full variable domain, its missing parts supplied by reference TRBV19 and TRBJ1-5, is DGGITQSPKYLFRKEGQNVTLSCEQNLNHDAMYWYRQDPGQGLRLIYYSQIVNDFQKGDIAEGYSVSREKKESFPLTVTSAQKNPTAFYLCASSTLRLLSNQPQHFGDGTRLSIL.